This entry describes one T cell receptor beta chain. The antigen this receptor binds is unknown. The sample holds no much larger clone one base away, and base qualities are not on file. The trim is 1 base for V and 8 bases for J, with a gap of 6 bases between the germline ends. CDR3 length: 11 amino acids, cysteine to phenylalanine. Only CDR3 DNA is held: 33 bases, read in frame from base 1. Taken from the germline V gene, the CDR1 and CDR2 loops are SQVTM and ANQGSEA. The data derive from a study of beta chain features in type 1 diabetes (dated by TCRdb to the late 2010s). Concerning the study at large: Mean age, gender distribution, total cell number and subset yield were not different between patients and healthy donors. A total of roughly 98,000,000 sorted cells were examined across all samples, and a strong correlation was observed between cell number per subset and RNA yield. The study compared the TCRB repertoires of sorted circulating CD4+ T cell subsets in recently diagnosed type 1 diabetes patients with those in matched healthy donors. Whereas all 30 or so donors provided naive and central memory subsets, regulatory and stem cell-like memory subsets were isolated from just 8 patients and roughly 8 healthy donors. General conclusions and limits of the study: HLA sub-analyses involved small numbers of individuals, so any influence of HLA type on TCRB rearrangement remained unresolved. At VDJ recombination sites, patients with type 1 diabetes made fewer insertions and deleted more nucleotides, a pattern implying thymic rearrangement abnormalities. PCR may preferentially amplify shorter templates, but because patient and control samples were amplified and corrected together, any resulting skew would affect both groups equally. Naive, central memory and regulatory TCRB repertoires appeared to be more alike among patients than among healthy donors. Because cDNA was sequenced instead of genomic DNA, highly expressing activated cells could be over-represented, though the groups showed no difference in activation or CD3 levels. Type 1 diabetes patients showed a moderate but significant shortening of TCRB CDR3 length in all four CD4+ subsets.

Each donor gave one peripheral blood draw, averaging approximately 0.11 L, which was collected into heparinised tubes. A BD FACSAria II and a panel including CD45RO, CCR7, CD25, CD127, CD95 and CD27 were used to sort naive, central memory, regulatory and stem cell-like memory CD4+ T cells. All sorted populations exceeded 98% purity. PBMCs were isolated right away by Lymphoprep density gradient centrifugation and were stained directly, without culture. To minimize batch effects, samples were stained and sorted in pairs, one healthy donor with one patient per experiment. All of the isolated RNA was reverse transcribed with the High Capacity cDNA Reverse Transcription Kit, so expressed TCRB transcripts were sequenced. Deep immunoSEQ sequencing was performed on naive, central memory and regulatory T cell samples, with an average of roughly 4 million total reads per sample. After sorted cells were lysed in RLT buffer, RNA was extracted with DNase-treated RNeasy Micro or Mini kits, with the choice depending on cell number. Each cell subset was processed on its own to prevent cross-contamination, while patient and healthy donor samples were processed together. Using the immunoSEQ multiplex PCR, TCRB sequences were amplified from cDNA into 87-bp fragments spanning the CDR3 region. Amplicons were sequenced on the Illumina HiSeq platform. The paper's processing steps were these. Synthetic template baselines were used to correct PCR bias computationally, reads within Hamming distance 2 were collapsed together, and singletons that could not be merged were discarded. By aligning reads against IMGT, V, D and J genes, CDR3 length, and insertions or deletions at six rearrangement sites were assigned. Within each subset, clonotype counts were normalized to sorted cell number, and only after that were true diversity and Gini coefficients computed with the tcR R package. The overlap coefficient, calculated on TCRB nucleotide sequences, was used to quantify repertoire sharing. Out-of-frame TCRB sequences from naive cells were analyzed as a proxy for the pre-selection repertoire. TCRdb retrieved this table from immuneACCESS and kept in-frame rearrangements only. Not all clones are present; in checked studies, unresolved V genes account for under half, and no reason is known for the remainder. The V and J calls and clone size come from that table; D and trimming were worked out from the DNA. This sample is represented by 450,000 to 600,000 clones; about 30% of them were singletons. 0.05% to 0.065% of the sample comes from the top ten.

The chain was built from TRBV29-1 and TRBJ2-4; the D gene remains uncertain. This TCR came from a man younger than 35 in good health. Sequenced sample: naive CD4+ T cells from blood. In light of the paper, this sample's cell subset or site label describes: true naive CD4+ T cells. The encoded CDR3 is CSVEGVDIQYF. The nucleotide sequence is TGCAGCGTTGAAGGAGTGGACATTCAGTACTTC.